The 10 T cell receptor beta chains reported below all come from one sample, sequenced in a study of blood T cells in healthy people across ages. A second about 6 to 12 cycle PCR used barcoded and J-beta primers. TCRdb passed the 5' RACE reads through MiXCR, listing each CDR3 protein once. The sample has approximately 600,000 distinct CDR3 sequences, roughly 58% seen once. Input material: blood. These receptors were collected from a man in his 60s in good health.

The rearrangement links TRBV20-1 to TRBJ2-2; maybe TRBD1 (6 bases). Germline V CDR1 and CDR2: DFQATT, SNEGSKA (reference sequence). The V and J ends lost 3 bases and 2 bases respectively, with 16 bases between them. The CDR3 runs to 16 residues. CDR3 residues: CSASRDITRNTGELFF. The CDR3 DNA follows: TGCAGTGCTAGCCGGGACATAACACGAAACACCGGGGAGCTGTTTTTT.

This clonotype has just one count. The chain employs TRBV5-1 and TRBJ1-2; D gene uncertain. The CDR3 length is 18 residues. Germline values: CDR1 SGHRS, CDR2 YFSETQ. Trimming cost V 0 bases and J 3 bases, with 21 bases left between them. CDR3 sequence reads: CASSLAPRAEGRYYGYTF. CDR3 in DNA: TGCGCCAGCAGCTTGGCCCCCCGGGCAGAAGGTCGATACTATGGCTACACCTTC. Drawing the rest from reference TRBV5-1 and TRBJ1-2, the complete variable domain is KAGVTQTPRYLIKTRGQQVTLSCSPISGHRSVSWYQQTPGQGLQFLFEYFSETQRNKGNFPGRFSGRQFSNSRSEMNVSTLELGDSALYLCASSLAPRAEGRYYGYTFGSGTRLTVV.

The chain uses TRBV5-4 and TRBJ2-7, with TRBD2 as a possible D gene (7 bases). Germline V gene lookup returns CDR1 SGHNT and CDR2 YYREEE (reference sequence). The CDR3 has 14 residues. V was pared by 4 bases and J by 2 bases, with 13 bases between. CDR3 sequence: CASSGRGDPYEQYF. CDR3 DNA: TGTGCCAGCAGCGGGAGGGGGGACCCCTACGAGCAGTACTTC. The full variable domain, its missing parts supplied by reference TRBV5-4 and TRBJ2-7, is ETGVTQSPTHLIKTRGQQVTLRCSSQSGHNTVSWYQQALGQGPQFIFQYYREEENGRGNFPPRFSGLQFPNYSSELNVNALELDDSALYLCASSGRGDPYEQYFGPGTRLTVT.

This clonotype showed up just a few times. The chain combines TRBV5-1 with TRBJ1-2; unclear D gene. Germline CDR1 and CDR2: SGHRS and YFSETQ. There are 15 residues in the CDR3. V dropped 4 bases and J dropped 0 bases, with 13 bases sitting between them. DNA of the CDR3: TGCGCCAGCAGCGTGGGAGACGATGCTAACTATGGCTACACCTTC. This translates into CASSVGDDANYGYTF.

The rearrangement links TRBV5-5 to TRBJ1-1; 7 nucleotides agree with TRBD1. Trimming cost V 3 bases and J 6 bases; bases outside gene matches: 11. Germline assignment: CDR1 SGHKS and CDR2 YYEKEE (reference sequence). The CDR3 is 15 residues long. In nucleotides, the CDR3 is TGTGCCAGCAGCTGGTACGGGACAGAGGCTGCTGAAGCTTTCTTT. Translated: CASSWYGTEAAEAFF.

The genes are TRBV28 and TRBJ2-1; D call uncertain. In germline, CDR1 is MDHEN, CDR2 SYDVKM. V was trimmed by 5 bases and J by 9 bases, leaving 11 bases between them. CDR3 length: 12 residues. The CDR3 reads CASSPLLGEQFF. In DNA, the CDR3 is TGTGCCAGCAGTCCACTACTGGGTGAGCAGTTCTTC.

The V and J genes are TRBV5-1 and TRBJ2-3, with D perhaps matching TRBD1 (6 bases). This CDR3 spans 15 amino acids. V lost 2 bases to trimming and J lost 0 bases, with 10 bases between them. The germline CDR1 and CDR2 sequences are SGHRS and YFSETQ. DNA of the CDR3: TGCGCCAGCAGCTTACAGGGACGGAGCACAGATACGCAGTATTTT. It encodes CASSLQGRSTDTQYF. Using reference TRBV5-1 and TRBJ2-3 for the parts outside the CDR3, the full variable domain is KAGVTQTPRYLIKTRGQQVTLSCSPISGHRSVSWYQQTPGQGLQFLFEYFSETQRNKGNFPGRFSGRQFSNSRSEMNVSTLELGDSALYLCASSLQGRSTDTQYFGPGTRLTVL.

This clonotype appeared a few times. The CDR3 DNA follows: TGTGCCAGCAGCTTGGTCAGTAATTCCTACGAGCAGTACTTC. Its protein product is CASSLVSNSYEQYF. This rearrangement joins TRBV7-6 to TRBJ2-7, with unresolved D. The CDR3 is 14 amino acids. Germline lookup yields CDR1 SGHVS and CDR2 FNYEAQ. V lost 3 bases, J lost 1 base, and 10 bases lay in between.

The genes are TRBV4-1 and TRBJ2-4, with D tentatively TRBD2 (5 bases). The germline V and J ends were trimmed by 1 base and 3 bases, with 13 bases remaining between them. CDR1 is MGHRA and CDR2 is YSYEKL in the germline V gene. The CDR3 sequence is 16 residues long. DNA for the CDR3: TGCGCCAGCAGCCAAGCTGCGCGGAGGCTCAAAAACATTCAGTACTTC. Amino acid sequence: CASSQAARRLKNIQYF.

V usage is TRBV4-2 and J usage is TRBJ2-1; D not resolved. The CDR3 spans 15 residues. Germline V gene data show CDR1 as LGHNA and CDR2 as YNFKEQ. Trimming removed 0 bases at V and 2 bases at J, with 8 bases between. This CDR3 is CASSQDRAAYNEQFF. The CDR3 DNA follows: TGTGCCAGCAGCCAAGATCGGGCAGCCTACAATGAGCAGTTCTTC.